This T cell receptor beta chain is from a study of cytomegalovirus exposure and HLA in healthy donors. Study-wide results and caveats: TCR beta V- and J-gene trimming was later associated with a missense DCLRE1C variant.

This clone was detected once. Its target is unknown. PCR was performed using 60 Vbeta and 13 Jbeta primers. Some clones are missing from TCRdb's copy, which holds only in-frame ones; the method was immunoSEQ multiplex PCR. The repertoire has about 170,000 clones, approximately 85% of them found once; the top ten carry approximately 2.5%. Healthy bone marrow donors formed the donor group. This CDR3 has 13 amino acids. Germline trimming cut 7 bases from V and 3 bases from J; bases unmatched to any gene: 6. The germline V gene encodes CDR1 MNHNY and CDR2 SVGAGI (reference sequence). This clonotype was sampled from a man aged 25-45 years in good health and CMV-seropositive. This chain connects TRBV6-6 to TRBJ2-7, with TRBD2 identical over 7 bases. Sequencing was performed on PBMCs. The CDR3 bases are TGTGCCAGCATCGACCCGGGGGGCTACGAGCAGTACTTC. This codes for CASIDPGGYEQYF.